This T cell receptor (beta chain) was captured in a study of blood T cells in healthy people across ages. With respect to this clonotype: A much larger clone is a single base away; this may be a read error.

Sample-barcoded 5' priming and a J-beta primer mix drove a second PCR of about 6 to 11 cycles. TCRdb re-called the 5' RACE reads through MiXCR, storing one row per CDR3 protein. The sample shows just under 900,000 distinct CDR3 sequences, 29% of them seen only once. The germline V and J ends were trimmed by 0 bases and 7 bases, with 8 bases remaining between them. The CDR3 extends over 12 amino acids. Germline V CDR1 and CDR2: SGHRS, YFSETQ. The clonotype was recovered from a woman aged 80 or over in good health. The J gene is TRBJ2-7, the V gene TRBV5-1; D unclear. The sequencing sample was made of blood. Here the CDR3 reads CASSLEFAEQYF. The CDR3 nucleotides are TGCGCCAGCAGCTTGGAATTCGCTGAGCAGTACTTC.